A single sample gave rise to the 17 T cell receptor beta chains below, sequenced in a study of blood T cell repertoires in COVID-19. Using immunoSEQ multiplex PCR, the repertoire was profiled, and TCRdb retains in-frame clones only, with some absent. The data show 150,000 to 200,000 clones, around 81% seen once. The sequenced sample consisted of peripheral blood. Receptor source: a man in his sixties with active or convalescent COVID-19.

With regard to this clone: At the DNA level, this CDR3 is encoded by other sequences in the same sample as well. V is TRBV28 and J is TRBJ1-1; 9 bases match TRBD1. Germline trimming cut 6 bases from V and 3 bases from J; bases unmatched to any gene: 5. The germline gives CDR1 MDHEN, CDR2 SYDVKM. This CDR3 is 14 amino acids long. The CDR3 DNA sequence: TGTGCCAGCAGCTCGGGACAGGGTGACACTGAAGCTTTCTTT. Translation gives CASSSGQGDTEAFF.

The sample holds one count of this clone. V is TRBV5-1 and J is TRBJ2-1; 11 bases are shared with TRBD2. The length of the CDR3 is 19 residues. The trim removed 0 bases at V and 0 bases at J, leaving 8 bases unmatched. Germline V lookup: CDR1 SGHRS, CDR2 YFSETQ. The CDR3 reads CASSLAGLAGLSSYNEQFF. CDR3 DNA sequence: TGCGCCAGCAGCTTGGCCGGACTAGCGGGCTTGAGCTCCTACAATGAGCAGTTCTTC. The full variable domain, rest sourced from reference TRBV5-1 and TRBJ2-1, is KAGVTQTPRYLIKTRGQQVTLSCSPISGHRSVSWYQQTPGQGLQFLFEYFSETQRNKGNFPGRFSGRQFSNSRSEMNVSTLELGDSALYLCASSLAGLAGLSSYNEQFFGPGTRLTVL.

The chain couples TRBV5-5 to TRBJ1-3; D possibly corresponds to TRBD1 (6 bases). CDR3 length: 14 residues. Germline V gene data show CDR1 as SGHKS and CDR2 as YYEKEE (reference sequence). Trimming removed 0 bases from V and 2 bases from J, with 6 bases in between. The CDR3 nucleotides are TGTGCCAGCAGCTTGGCAGGGGCTGGAAACACCATATATTTT. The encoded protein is CASSLAGAGNTIYF.

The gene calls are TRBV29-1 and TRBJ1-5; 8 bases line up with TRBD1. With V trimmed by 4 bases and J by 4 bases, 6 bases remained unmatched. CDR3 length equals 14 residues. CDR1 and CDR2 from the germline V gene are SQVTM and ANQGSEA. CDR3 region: CSVGTGSGNQPQHF. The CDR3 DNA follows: TGCAGCGTTGGGACAGGGTCAGGGAATCAGCCCCAGCATTTT.

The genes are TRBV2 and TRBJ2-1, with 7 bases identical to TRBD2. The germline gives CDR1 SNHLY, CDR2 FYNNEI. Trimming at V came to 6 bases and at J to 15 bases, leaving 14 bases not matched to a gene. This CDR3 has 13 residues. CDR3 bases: TGTGCCAGCAGCGGAGATCTAGCGGTGATTGGGTTCTTC. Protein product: CASSGDLAVIGFF.

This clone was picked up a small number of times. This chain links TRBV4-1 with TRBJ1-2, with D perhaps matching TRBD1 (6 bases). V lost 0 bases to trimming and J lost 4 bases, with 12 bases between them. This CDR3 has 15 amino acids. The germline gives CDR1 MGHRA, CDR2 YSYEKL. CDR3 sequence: CASSQDPGAGYGYTF. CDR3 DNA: TGCGCCAGCAGCCAAGATCCAGGGGCCGGCTATGGCTACACCTTC.

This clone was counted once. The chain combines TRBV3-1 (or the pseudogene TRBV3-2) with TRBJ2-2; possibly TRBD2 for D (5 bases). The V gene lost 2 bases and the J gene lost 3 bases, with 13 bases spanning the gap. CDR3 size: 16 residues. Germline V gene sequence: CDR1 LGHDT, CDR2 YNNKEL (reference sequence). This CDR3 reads CASSQLSGVDTGELFF. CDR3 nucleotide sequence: TGTGCCAGCAGCCAACTAAGCGGTGTAGACACCGGGGAGCTGTTTTTT.

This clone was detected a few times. The CDR3 DNA reads as TGTGCCAGCAGTGATAGGAGGGTGGGCGAGCAGTACTTC. Protein product: CASSDRRVGEQYF. The chain joins TRBV25-1 to TRBJ2-7; D perhaps matches TRBD2 (6 bases). The CDR3 is 13 amino acids. Germline CDR1 MGHDK, CDR2 SYGVNS. The V end was cut by 3 bases, the J end by 6 bases, with 12 bases between.

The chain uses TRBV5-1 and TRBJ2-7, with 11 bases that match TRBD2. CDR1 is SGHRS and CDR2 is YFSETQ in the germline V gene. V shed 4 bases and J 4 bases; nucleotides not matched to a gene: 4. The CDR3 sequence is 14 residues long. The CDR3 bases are TGCGCCAGCAGCCGCTCTAGCGGGGGGTACGAGCAGTACTTC. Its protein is CASSRSSGGYEQYF.

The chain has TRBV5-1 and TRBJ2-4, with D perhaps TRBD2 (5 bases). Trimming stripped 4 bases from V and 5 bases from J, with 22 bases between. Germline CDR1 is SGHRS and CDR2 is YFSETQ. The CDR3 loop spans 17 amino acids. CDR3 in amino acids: CASSAGSGVLSENIQYF. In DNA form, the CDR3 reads TGCGCCAGCAGCGCTGGTTCCGGGGTTTTATCCGAAAACATTCAGTACTTC.

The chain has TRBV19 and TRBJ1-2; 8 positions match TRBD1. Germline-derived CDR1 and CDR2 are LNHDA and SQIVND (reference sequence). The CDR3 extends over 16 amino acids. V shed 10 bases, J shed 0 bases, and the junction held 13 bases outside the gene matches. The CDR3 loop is CATHPRQGTTNYGYTF. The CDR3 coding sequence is TGTGCCACACACCCGAGACAGGGGACTACTAACTATGGCTACACCTTC.

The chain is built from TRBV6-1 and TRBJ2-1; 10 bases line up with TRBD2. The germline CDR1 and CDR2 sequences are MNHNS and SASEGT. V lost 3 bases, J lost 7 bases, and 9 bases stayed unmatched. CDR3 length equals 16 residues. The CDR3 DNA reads TGTGCCAGCAGTGACCCACTAGCGGGGTTGGGGAATGAGCAGTTCTTC. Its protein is CASSDPLAGLGNEQFF.

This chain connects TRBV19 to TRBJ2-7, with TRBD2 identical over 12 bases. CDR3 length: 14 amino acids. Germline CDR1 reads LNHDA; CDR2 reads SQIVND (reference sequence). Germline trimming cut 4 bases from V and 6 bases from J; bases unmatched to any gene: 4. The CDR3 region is CASSRLAGALEQYF. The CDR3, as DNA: TGTGCCAGTAGTAGACTAGCGGGGGCCCTCGAGCAGTACTTC.

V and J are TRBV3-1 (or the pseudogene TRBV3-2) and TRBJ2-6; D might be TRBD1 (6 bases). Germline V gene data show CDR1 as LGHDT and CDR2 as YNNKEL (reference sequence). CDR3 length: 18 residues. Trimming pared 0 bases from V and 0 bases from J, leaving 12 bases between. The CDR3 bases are TGTGCCAGCAGCCAAGATCCCGGGACAACCTCTGGGGCCAACGTCCTGACTTTC. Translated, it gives CASSQDPGTTSGANVLTF.

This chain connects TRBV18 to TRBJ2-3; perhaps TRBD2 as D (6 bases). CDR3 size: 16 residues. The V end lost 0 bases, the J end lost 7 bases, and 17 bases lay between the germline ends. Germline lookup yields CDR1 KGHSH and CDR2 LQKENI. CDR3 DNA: TGTGCCAGCTCACCACCGATGGGCGGCGGGAAGAATACGCAGTATTTT. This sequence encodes CASSPPMGGGKNTQYF.

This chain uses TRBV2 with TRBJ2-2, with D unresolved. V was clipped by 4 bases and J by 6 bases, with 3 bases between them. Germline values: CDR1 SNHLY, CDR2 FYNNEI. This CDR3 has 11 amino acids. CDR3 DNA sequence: TGTGCCAGCAGTGGCGCCGGGGAGCTGTTTTTT. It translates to CASSGAGELFF.

The CDR3 DNA reads as TGTGCCAGCAGCCTACTAGCGGGTGACTACAATGAGCAGTTCTTC. As protein: CASSLLAGDYNEQFF. The chain uses TRBV14 and TRBJ2-1; 9 bases are a match to TRBD2. V was pared by 4 bases and J by 3 bases, with 4 bases of the junction left unmatched. This CDR3 is 15 amino acids long. From germline, CDR1 is SGHDN and CDR2 FVKESK. The variable domain in full, with the rest retrieved from reference TRBV14 and TRBJ2-1, is EAGVTQFPSHSVIEKGQTVTLRCDPISGHDNLYWYRRVMGKEIKFLLHFVKESKQDESGMPNNRFLAERTGGTYSTLKVQPAELEDSGVYFCASSLLAGDYNEQFFGPGTRLTVL.